Listed below are T cell receptor beta chains from one sample, sequenced in a study of response to subunit inactivated influenza vaccine. In TCRdb, the RT-PCR reads were re-called with MiXCR into one record per CDR3 protein. Of roughly 160,000 distinct CDR3 sequences detected, about a tenth appear once; the ten largest clones hold approximately 13%. This specimen was non-naive T cells sorted from PBMCs, taken roughly 47 days after vaccination. These receptors were obtained from a man between 45 and 60 years old who received an inactivated influenza vaccine. Each CDR3 is given with its conserved first and last residue. The D gene is left open where the match is weak. Size is stated for part of the rows, as once, few or many counts, or as a class when the clone is expanded.

D	size	V	J	CDR3	DNA
-	many	TRBV5-6	TRBJ2-1	CASSLLSGNEQFF	TGTGCCAGCAGCTTGTTAAGCGGGAATGAGCAGTTCTTC
TRBD2	few	TRBV7-2	TRBJ2-1	CASSPGLAGDYNEQFF	TGTGCCAGCAGCCCCGGACTAGCGGGAGACTACAATGAGCAGTTCTTC
-	few	TRBV11-2	TRBJ1-1	CASALGTEAFF	TGTGCCAGCGCTCTGGGGACTGAAGCTTTCTTT
-	-	TRBV3-1	TRBJ1-4	CASSHSGTTNEKLFF	TGTGCCAGCAGCCATTCCGGGACAACTAATGAAAAACTGTTTTTT
TRBD1	few	TRBV11-1	TRBJ1-1	CASSLEGQGFTEAFF	TGTGCCAGCAGCTTAGAGGGACAGGGTTTCACTGAAGCTTTCTTT
-	few	TRBV21-1	TRBJ1-1	CASSTPGTGVLNTEAFF	TGTGCCAGCAGCACCCCCGGGACAGGGGTCCTGAACACTGAAGCTTTCTTT
-	few	TRBV25-1	TRBJ1-2	CASSDSRTSGYTF	TGTGCCAGCAGTGATTCCCGGACCAGTGGCTACACCTTC
TRBD1	many	TRBV20-1	TRBJ2-2	CSASGNRAGGFPGELFF	TGCAGTGCTAGCGGGAACCGGGCAGGGGGCTTCCCCGGGGAGCTGTTTTTT
-	many	TRBV7-2	TRBJ1-2	CASSSTPRESTTF	TGTGCCAGCAGCTCCACACCCCGGGAATCTACCACCTTC
-	few	TRBV28	TRBJ1-6	CASSFEGAPLHF	TGTGCCAGCAGTTTTGAAGGGGCACCCCTCCACTTT
TRBD2	-	TRBV20-1	TRBJ2-1	CSARSLAGGPGEQFF	TGCAGTGCTAGGAGTCTAGCGGGGGGGCCCGGTGAGCAGTTCTTC
TRBD1	many	TRBV25-1	TRBJ1-2	CASSEGQGAWGYTF	TGTGCCAGCAGTGAAGGACAGGGCGCATGGGGCTACACCTTC
TRBD1	few	TRBV5-1	TRBJ1-2	CASSYDRERGYTF	TGCGCCAGCAGCTATGACAGGGAAAGAGGCTACACCTTC
-	-	TRBV20-1	TRBJ1-1	CSAQLQNTEAFF	TGCAGTGCACAGCTTCAGAACACTGAAGCTTTCTTT
-	-	TRBV7-2	TRBJ2-2	CASSTKVRTGELFF	TGTGCCAGCAGTACTAAGGTCCGCACCGGGGAGCTGTTTTTT
TRBD1	-	TRBV11-2	TRBJ2-1	CASSYDRVSYNEQFF	TGTGCCAGCAGCTATGACAGGGTCTCCTACAATGAGCAGTTCTTC
TRBD2	-	TRBV6-1	TRBJ2-5	CASRTLAGVETQYF	TGTGCCAGCAGGACTCTAGCGGGAGTGGAGACCCAGTACTTC
-	few	TRBV29-1	TRBJ1-1	CSAMVPGSVGGTEAFF	TGCAGCGCCATGGTCCCAGGGTCGGTTGGAGGCACTGAAGCTTTCTTT